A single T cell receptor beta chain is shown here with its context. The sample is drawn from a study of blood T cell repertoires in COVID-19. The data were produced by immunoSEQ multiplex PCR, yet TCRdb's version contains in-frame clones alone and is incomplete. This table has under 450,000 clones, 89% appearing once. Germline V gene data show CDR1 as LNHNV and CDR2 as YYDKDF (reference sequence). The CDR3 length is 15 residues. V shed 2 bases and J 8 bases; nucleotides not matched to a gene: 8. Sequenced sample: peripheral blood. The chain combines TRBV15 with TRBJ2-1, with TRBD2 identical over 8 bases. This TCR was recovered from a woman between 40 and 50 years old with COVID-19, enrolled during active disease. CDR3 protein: CATSRTAGVTDEQFF. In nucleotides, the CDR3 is TGTGCCACCAGCAGAACAGCGGGAGTGACGGATGAGCAGTTCTTC.